This record covers a single T cell receptor delta chain. The antigen it binds to is not known. This DNA's translation and the protein TCRdb lists, from a much larger clone, do not match at residue 3, likely due to a read error; the protein shown is translated from the DNA. This sample stems from a study of gammadelta T cells in human blood (dated by TCRdb to about 2020). Paper-wide results and their limitations: According to the study, polyclonal expansion of innate gamma-delta T cells immediately after birth appeared to be driven by microbial exposure.

The library was generated by RT-PCR. The reads were generated on an Illumina MiSeq. For TCRdb, the public reads were processed anew by CATT, and duplicate DNA sequences were folded into one row. The sample table records some 500 delta-chain clones; roughly 53% of these occur just once. The ten largest account for more than 45% of the sample. The CDR3 spans 14 residues, from the cysteine through the phenylalanine. Just the 42-base CDR3 DNA is kept, in frame starting at base 1. The germline V gene encodes CDR1 TSDPSYG and CDR2 QGSYDQQN (reference sequence). The sequence links TRAV14/DV4 to TRDJ1, with 10 middle bases fitting TRDD3. Sequenced material: non-Vgamma9Vdelta2 gamma-delta T cells from fetal blood. The sequence was obtained from a human fetus. The CDR3 in this case is CARRGGYVSDKLIF. The nucleotide sequence is given as TGTGCAAGGAGAGGGGGATACGTGTCCGATAAACTCATCTTT.